This T cell receptor (beta chain) is from a study of lymphopenia after photon versus proton radiotherapy. The study, taken as a whole, reports: Authors raise, but do not show, better survival with proton therapy. Oligoclonal CD8+ Temra expansion after nadir drove photon patients' diversity drop. In patients who died, overall survival fell as post-nadir TCR diversity dropped more. Proton therapy kept repertoires fairly stable, unlike photons, which gained effector/memory cells.

About this clone: Its antigen is as yet unknown.

Data came from immunoSEQ multiplex PCR; TCRdb stores just in-frame clones and leaves some out. The sample comprises some 15,000 clones, approximately 90% of which are singletons, and under 65% rests with the top ten. The germline CDR1 and CDR2 sequences are MGHDK and SYGVNS. The CDR3 totals 15 residues. V was clipped by 1 base and J by 2 bases, with 10 bases between them. The V call is TRBV25-1, the J call TRBJ2-3, with D possibly being TRBD2 (5 bases). The sample consisted of peripheral blood, taken from a patient treated with proton-based radiotherapy. This clonotype originated in a woman between 55 and 75 years old with cholangiocarcinoma. Some clones in this sample may be carry-over from other donors' samples. CDR3 amino acids: CASSELQEATDTQYF. The DNA of the CDR3 is TGTGCCAGCAGTGAATTGCAGGAGGCCACAGATACGCAGTATTTT.